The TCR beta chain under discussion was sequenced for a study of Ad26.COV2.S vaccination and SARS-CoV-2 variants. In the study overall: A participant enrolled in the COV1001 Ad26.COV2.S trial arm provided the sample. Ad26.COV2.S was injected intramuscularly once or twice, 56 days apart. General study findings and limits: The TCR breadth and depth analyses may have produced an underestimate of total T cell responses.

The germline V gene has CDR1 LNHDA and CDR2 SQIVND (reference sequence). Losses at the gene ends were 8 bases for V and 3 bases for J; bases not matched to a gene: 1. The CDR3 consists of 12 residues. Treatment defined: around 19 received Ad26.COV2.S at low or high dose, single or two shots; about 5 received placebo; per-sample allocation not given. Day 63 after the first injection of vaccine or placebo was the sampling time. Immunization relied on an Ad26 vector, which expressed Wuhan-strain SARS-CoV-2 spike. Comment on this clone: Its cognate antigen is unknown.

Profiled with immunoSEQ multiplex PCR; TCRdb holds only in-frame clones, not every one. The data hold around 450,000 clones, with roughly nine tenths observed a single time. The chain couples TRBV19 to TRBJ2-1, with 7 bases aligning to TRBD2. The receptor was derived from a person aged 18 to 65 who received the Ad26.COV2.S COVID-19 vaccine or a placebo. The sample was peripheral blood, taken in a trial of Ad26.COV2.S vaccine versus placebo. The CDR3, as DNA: TGTGCCAGTGGGACTAACTACAATGAGCAGTTCTTC. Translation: CASGTNYNEQFF. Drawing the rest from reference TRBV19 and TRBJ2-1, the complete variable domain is DGGITQSPKYLFRKEGQNVTLSCEQNLNHDAMYWYRQDPGQGLRLIYYSQIVNDFQKGDIAEGYSVSREKKESFPLTVTSAQKNPTAFYLCASGTNYNEQFFGPGTRLTVL.